One TCR beta chain is described in this entry. As yet, its antigen is unknown. Chemo-refractory metastatic non-small-cell lung cancer patients were treated with focal radiation plus CTLA-4 blockade with ipilimumab. The record originates from a study of radiotherapy plus CTLA-4 blockade in lung cancer. The V end lost 4 bases, the J end lost 2 bases, and 6 bases lay between the germline ends. Germline values: CDR1 SGHAT, CDR2 FQNNGV. The CDR3 contains 12 residues. TCRdb's copy holds only in-frame clones and misses some; the assay was immunoSEQ multiplex PCR. The profile shows roughly 90,000 clones, around 84% of them singletons. General study findings and limits: There was expansion of tumor-derived TCR clones in blood after radiotherapy plus ipilimumab. Alongside interferon-beta, early blood T cell clone dynamics were reportedly the best predictor of response.

The material sequenced was peripheral blood, taken from a patient treated with radiotherapy plus ipilimumab. The chain carries TRBV11-2 and TRBJ2-7; D is perhaps TRBD1 (6 bases). This receptor was taken from a human donor with non-small cell lung cancer that progressed on radiotherapy plus ipilimumab. The CDR3 sequence: CASSSGAYEQYV. CDR3 DNA sequence: TGTGCCAGCAGCTCAGGGGCCTACGAGCAGTACGTC.